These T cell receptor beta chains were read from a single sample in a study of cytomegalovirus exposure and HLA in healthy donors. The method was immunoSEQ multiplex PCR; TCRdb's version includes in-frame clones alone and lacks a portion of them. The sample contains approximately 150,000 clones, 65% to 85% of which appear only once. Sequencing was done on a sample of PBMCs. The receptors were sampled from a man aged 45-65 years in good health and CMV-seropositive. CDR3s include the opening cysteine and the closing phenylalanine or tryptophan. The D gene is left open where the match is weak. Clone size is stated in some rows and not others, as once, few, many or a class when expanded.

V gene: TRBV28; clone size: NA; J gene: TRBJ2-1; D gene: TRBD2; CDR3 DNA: TGTGCCACCCTAGCGGGCCCCCCCTGGGAATACAATGAGCAGTTCTTC; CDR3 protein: CATLAGPPWEYNEQFF
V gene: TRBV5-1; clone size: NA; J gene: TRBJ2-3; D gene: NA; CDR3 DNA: TGCGCCAGCAGCTTGGGGGGGCGGAGTACGCAGTATTTT; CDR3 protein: CASSLGGRSTQYF
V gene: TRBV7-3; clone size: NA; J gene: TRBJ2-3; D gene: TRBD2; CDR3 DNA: TGTGCCAGCAGCCCTAGAGCGGGAGGGCCGGGGGATACGCAGTATTTT; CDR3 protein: CASSPRAGGPGDTQYF
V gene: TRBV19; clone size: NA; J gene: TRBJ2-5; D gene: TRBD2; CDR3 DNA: TGTGCCAGTAGTATTGGCGCTAGCGGGGCCACAGAGACCCAGTACTTC; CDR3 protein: CASSIGASGATETQYF
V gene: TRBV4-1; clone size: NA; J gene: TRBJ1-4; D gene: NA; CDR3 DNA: TGCGCCAGCAGCCAAGACCGTTCAGACAGGCTCGCTAATGAAAAACTGTTTTTT; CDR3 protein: CASSQDRSDRLANEKLFF
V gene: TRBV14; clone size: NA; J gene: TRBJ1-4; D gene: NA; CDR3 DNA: TGTGCCAGCAGCCAAGGGGTGTCAACGGGGACTAATGAAAAACTGTTTTTT; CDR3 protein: CASSQGVSTGTNEKLFF
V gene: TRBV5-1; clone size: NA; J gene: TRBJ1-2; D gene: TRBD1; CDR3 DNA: TGCGCCAGCAGCAGGGAATCCTCGGACAGGGGCTATGGCTACACCTTC; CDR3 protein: CASSRESSDRGYGYTF
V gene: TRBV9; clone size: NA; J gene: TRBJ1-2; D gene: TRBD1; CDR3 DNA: TGTGCCAGCAGCGCTCGGGACAGGGTGAAAGGAAACTATGGCTACACCTTC; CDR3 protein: CASSARDRVKGNYGYTF
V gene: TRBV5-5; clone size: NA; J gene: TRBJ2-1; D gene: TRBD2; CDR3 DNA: TGTGCCAGCAGCTTGACTAGCGGGGGATACAATGAGCAGTTCTTC; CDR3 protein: CASSLTSGGYNEQFF
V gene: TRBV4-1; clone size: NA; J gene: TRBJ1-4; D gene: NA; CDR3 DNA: TGCGCCAGCAGCCAAGATCATGGGAGAACTAATGAAAAACTGTTTTTT; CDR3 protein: CASSQDHGRTNEKLFF
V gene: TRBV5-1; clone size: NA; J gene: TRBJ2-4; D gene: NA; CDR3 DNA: TGCGCCAGCAGCTTGACGGTAGCCAAAAACATTCAGTACTTC; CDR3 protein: CASSLTVAKNIQYF
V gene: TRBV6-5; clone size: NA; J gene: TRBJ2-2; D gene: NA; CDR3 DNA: TGTGCCAGCAGTTACTTCAGGGAAACCGGGGAGCTGTTTTTT; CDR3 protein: CASSYFRETGELFF
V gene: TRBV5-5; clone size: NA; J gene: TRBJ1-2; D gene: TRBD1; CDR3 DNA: TGTGCCAGCAGCCTAACAGGGGACCGTGGCTACACCTTC; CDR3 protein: CASSLTGDRGYTF
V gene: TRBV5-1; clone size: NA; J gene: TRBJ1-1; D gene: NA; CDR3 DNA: TGCGCCAGCAGCTTGAGGGGCAGCCAAGTGAACACTGAAGCTTTCTTT; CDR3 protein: CASSLRGSQVNTEAFF
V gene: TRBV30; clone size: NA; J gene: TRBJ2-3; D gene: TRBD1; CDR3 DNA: TGTGCCACCGACAGGGGCACAGATACGCAGTATTTT; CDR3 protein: CATDRGTDTQYF
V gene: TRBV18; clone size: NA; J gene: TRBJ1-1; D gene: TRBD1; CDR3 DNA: TGTGCCAGCTCACAGGGGGCTGACACTGAAGCTTTCTTT; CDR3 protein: CASSQGADTEAFF
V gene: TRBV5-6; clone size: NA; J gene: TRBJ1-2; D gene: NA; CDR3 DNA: TGTGCCAGCAGCCAGATACAGGGAAACTATGGCTACACCTTC; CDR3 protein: CASSQIQGNYGYTF
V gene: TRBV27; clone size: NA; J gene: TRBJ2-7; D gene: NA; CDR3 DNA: TGTGCCAGCAGTCGGAGAGGCTCCTACAAGCAGTACTTC; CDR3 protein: CASSRRGSYKQYF
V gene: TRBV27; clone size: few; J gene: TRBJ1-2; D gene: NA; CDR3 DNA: TGTGCCAGCAGTCCCCACACTAATCCCGATGGCTACACCTTC; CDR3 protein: CASSPHTNPDGYTF
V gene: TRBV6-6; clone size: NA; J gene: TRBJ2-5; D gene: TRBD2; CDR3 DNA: TGTGCCAGCAGAAAAACTGCGTGGCGGGAGCGAGAGACCCAGTACTTC; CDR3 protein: CASRKTAWRERETQYF
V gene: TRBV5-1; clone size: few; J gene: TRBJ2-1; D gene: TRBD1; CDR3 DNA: TGCGCCAGCAGCTCCGGGACAGGGATCCATGAGCAGTTCTTC; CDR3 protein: CASSSGTGIHEQFF
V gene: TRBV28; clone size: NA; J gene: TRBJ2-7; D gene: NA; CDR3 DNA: TGTGCCAGCAGTTTTCACCTGGGACAAATAACCTACGAGCAGTACTTC; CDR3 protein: CASSFHLGQITYEQYF
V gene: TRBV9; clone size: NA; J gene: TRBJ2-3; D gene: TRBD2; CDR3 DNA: TGTGCCAGCAGCACCGGGGGGTGGAGCACAGATACGCAGTATTTT; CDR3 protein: CASSTGGWSTDTQYF
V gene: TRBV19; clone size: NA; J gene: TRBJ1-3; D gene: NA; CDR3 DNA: TGTGCCACTACCGGAACCCCTAGCCCTGGAAACACCATACATTTT; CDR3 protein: CATTGTPSPGNTIHF
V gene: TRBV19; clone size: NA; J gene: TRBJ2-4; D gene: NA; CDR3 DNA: TGTGCCAGTAGTCCCCTCCCCGCCCAGGACAAAAACATTCAGTACTTC; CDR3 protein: CASSPLPAQDKNIQYF
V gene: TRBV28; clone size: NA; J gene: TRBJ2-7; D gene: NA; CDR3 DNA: TGTGCCAGCAGTTCCCCGGGGGTCCTCTACGAGCAGTACTTC; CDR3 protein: CASSSPGVLYEQYF
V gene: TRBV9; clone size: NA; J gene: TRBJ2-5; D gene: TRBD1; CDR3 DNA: TGTGCCAGCAGCGGGGGACAGGACCAAGAGACCCAGTACTTC; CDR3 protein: CASSGGQDQETQYF
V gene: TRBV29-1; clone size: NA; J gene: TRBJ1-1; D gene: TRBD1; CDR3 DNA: TGCAGCGTTGGGACAGGGCTCTATCGAAAAGCTTTCTTT; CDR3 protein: CSVGTGLYRKAFF
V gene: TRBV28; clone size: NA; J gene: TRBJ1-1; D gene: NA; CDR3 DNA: TGTGCCAGCAGTTTATTCACACAGAACACTGAAGCTTTCTTT; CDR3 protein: CASSLFTQNTEAFF
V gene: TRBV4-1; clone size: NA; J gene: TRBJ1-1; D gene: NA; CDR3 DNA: TGCGCCAGCAGCCAAGCGGGGAGAACTGAAGCTTTCTTT; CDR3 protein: CASSQAGRTEAFF
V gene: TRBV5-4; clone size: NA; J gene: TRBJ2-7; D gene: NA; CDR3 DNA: TGTGCCAGCAGCTCGGTACCAGCGGTAAAGGACGAGCAGTACTTC; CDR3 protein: CASSSVPAVKDEQYF
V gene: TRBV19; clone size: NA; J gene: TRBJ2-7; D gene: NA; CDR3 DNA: TGTGCCAGTAGTCGAGCAGGGTCCTACGAGCAGTACTTC; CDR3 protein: CASSRAGSYEQYF
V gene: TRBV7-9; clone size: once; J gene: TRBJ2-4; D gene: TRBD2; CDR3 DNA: TGTGCCAGCAGCCTTCGGACTAGCGGGGGAATCAAAAACATTCAGTACTTC; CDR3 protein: CASSLRTSGGIKNIQYF
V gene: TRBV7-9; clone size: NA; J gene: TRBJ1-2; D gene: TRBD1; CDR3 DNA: TGTGCCAGCAGCTTAGCATCACAGGGGGCGCTGGGCTACACCTTC; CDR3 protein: CASSLASQGALGYTF
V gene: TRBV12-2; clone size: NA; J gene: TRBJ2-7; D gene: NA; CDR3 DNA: TGTGCAAGTCGCTTACCGGGACTTTACGAGCAGTACTTC; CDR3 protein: CASRLPGLYEQYF
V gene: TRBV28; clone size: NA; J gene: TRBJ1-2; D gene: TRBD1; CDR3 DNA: TGTGCCAGCCAGGCCCGCCCGCAGGGGGGATATGGCTACACCTTC; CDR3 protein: CASQARPQGGYGYTF
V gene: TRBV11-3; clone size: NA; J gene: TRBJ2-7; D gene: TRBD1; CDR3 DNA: TGTGCCAGCAGCGCGACAGGGTACGAGCAGTACTTC; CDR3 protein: CASSATGYEQYF
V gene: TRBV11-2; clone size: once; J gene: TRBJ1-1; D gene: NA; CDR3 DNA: TGTGCCAGCAGCTCCCCAAGGGGAGGCACTGAAGCTTTCTTT; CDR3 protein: CASSSPRGGTEAFF
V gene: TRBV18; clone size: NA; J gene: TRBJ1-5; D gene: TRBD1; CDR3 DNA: TGTGCCAGCTCACCTCCGGGACAGGCAAATCAGCCCCAGCATTTT; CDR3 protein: CASSPPGQANQPQHF
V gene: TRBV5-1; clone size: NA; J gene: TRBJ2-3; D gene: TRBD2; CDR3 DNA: TGCGCCAGCCGACGGGGGGTCGGCACAGATACGCAGTATTTT; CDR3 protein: CASRRGVGTDTQYF
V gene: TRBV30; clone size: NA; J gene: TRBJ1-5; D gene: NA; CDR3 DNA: TGTGCCTGGAGTTGGGGAGGGAATCAGCCCCAGCATTTT; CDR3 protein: CAWSWGGNQPQHF